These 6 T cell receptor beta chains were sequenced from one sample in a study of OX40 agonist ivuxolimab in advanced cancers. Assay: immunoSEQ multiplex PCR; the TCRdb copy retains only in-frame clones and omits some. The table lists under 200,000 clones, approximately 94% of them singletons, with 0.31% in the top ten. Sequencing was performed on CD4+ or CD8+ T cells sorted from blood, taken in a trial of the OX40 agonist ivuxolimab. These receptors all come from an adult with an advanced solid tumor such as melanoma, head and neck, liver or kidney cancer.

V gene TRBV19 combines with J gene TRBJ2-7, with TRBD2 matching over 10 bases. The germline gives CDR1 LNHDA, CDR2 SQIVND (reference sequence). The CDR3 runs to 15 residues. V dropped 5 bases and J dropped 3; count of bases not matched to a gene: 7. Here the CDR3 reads CASSASQRGGYEQYF. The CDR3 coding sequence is TGTGCCAGTAGTGCCTCCCAGCGGGGGGGCTACGAGCAGTACTTC.

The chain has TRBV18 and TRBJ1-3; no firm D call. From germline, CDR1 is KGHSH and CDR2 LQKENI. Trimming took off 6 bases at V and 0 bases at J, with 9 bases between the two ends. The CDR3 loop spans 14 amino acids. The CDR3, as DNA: TGTGCCAGCTCTGACAAGAGCTCTGGAAACACCATATATTTT. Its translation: CASSDKSSGNTIYF. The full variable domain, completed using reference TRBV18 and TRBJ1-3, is NAGVMQNPRHLVRRRGQEARLRCSPMKGHSHVYWYRQLPEEGLKFMVYLQKENIIDESGMPKERFSAEFPKEGPSILRIQQVVRGDSAAYFCASSDKSSGNTIYFGEGSWLTVV.

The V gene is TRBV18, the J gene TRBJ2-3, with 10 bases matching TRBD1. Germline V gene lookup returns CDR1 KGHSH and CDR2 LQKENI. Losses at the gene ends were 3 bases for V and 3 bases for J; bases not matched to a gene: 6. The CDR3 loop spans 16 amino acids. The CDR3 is CASSPQTGGGTDTQYF. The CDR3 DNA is TGTGCCAGCTCACCGCAGACAGGGGGCGGGACAGATACGCAGTATTTT. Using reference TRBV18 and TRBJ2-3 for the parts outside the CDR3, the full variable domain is NAGVMQNPRHLVRRRGQEARLRCSPMKGHSHVYWYRQLPEEGLKFMVYLQKENIIDESGMPKERFSAEFPKEGPSILRIQQVVRGDSAAYFCASSPQTGGGTDTQYFGPGTRLTVL.

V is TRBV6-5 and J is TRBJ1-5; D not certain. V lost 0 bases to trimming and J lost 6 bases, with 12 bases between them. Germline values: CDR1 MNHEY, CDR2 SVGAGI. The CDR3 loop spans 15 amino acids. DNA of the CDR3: TGTGCCAGCAGTTACTCAGGGATTCCGGGTCAGCCCCAGCATTTT. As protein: CASSYSGIPGQPQHF.

The CDR3: CASSLGENTEAFF. CDR3 bases: TGCGCCAGCAGCTTGGGCGAGAACACTGAAGCTTTCTTT. The rearrangement links TRBV5-1 to TRBJ1-1; D remains unclear. The germline V gene has CDR1 SGHRS and CDR2 YFSETQ. The CDR3 runs to 13 residues. Deletions cut 0 bases from V and 1 base from J, with 4 bases between.

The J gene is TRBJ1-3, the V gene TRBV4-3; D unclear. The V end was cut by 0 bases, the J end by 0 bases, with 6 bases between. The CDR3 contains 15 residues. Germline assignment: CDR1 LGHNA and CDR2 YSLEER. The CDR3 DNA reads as TGCGCCAGCAGCCAAGATCCGTACTCTGGAAACACCATATATTTT. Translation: CASSQDPYSGNTIYF.